Listed below are T cell receptor beta chains from one sample, sequenced in a study of technical replicates of blood from several donors. The repertoire was sequenced with immunoSEQ multiplex PCR; TCRdb's copy has only in-frame clones and lacks some. This sample has around 95,000 clones; over 85% occur once, and the top ten carry 0.24%. Material for sequencing was T cells isolated from PBMCs. The receptors derive from a human donor in good health. CDR3s include the opening cysteine and the closing phenylalanine or tryptophan. The order of the fields is D gene, V gene, J gene, CDR3 protein. A D gene is named only where the DNA matches it firmly.

NA	TRBV4-1	TRBJ2-5	CASSHPGGGPGTQYF
NA	TRBV4-1	TRBJ2-7	CASSEGAYEQYF
TRBD1	TRBV6-5	TRBJ2-3	CASSQGQAPNTQYF
TRBD2	TRBV4-2	TRBJ2-3	CASSLTYASGFTDTQYF
TRBD1	TRBV28	TRBJ2-2	CASSWGTGSGELFF
TRBD2	TRBV28	TRBJ2-3	CASSTSGNPDTQYF
NA	TRBV4-1	TRBJ1-5	CASSQAATTFYSNQPQHF
NA	TRBV5-4	TRBJ2-1	CASSLAGDSYNEQFF
TRBD1	TRBV10-3	TRBJ2-5	CAISPQTGSPETQYF
NA	TRBV2	TRBJ2-7	CASSDGYEQYF
NA	TRBV27	TRBJ1-2	CASRPDGQNYGYTF
TRBD2	TRBV27	TRBJ2-1	CASSQTSGPYNEQFF
NA	TRBV5-4	TRBJ1-6	CASSARSRGANSPLHF
TRBD1	TRBV10-3	TRBJ1-1	CATLDSDRGDTEAFF
TRBD1	TRBV12-5	TRBJ1-5	CASQGAGQPQHF
TRBD1	TRBV5-1	TRBJ2-7	CASSLWQGAGEQYF